A single sample gave rise to the 10 T cell receptor beta chains below, sequenced in a study of blood T cell repertoires in COVID-19. Produced via immunoSEQ multiplex PCR; TCRdb's table is partial and in-frame only. The sample shows approximately 350,000 clones, roughly nine tenths of them seen only once. Material: peripheral blood. These receptors were taken from a woman in her twenties or thirties with COVID-19, enrolled during active disease.

J is TRBJ1-1 and V is TRBV6-5; 7 bases align to TRBD1. The germline V gene has CDR1 MNHEY and CDR2 SVGAGI. The CDR3 covers 14 residues. V lost 0 bases to trimming and J lost 4 bases; unmatched junction nucleotides: 2. The CDR3 sequence is CASSYSTGPTEAFF. CDR3 sequence (DNA): TGTGCCAGCAGTTACTCGACAGGGCCCACTGAAGCTTTCTTT.

The chain carries TRBV19 and TRBJ2-1; D is perhaps TRBD2 (7 bases). CDR3 size: 16 residues. Per the germline V gene, CDR1 is LNHDA and CDR2 is SQIVND (reference sequence). Trimming left V 7 bases short and J 6 bases short, with 22 bases between. The CDR3: CASNRRGDINPNEQFF. Written as DNA, the CDR3 is TGTGCCAGTAACAGACGGGGGGACATAAACCCCAATGAGCAGTTCTTC.

The chain is built from TRBV4-1 and TRBJ2-7; 8 bases line up with TRBD1. V shed 3 bases and J 0 bases; nucleotides not matched to a gene: 7. The CDR3 is 16 residues long. CDR1 and CDR2 (germline): MGHRA, YSYEKL. The CDR3 bases are TGCGCCAGCAGCCACGCTGGACAGGGTAGCTCCTACGAGCAGTACTTC. It codes for CASSHAGQGSSYEQYF.

The CDR3 region is CASSPKGTDGSEAFF. CDR3 DNA sequence: TGCGCCAGCAGCCCTAAAGGGACAGATGGATCTGAAGCTTTCTTT. The V gene is TRBV5-1, the J gene TRBJ1-1; TRBD1 matches at 7 bases. The CDR3 is made up of 15 amino acids. Germline V CDR1 and CDR2: SGHRS, YFSETQ. Trimming cost V 4 bases and J 6 bases; bases outside gene matches: 12.

The J gene is TRBJ2-5, the V gene TRBV5-5, with D perhaps TRBD2 (7 bases). The V gene's germline CDR1 is SGHKS and CDR2 YYEKEE (reference sequence). Trimming pared 1 base from V and 5 bases from J, leaving 12 bases between. The CDR3 consists of 14 residues. Written as DNA, the CDR3 is TGTGCCAGCAGCTTGTTACAGGGAGGGGAGACCCAGTACTTC. Translated: CASSLLQGGETQYF.

The chain couples TRBV7-9 to TRBJ2-7; 7 bases are shared with TRBD2. The CDR3 has 18 residues. With 3 bases clipped from V and 1 base from J, the junction kept 15 bases outside the gene matches. Per the germline V gene, CDR1 is SEHNR and CDR2 is FQNEAQ (reference sequence). CDR3 bases: TGTGCCAGCAGCTTGGCCGGAGGGCGGAGCGGGGCGTCCTACGAGCAGTACTTC. Translated, it gives CASSLAGGRSGASYEQYF.

CDR3 sequence (DNA): TGCGCCAGCAGCATAGGGACAGGGGACCAGCCCCAGCATTTT. It encodes CASSIGTGDQPQHF. The V call is TRBV5-1, the J call TRBJ1-5; 10 bases line up with TRBD1. J gave up 7 bases and V 4 bases, and 5 bases lay outside the gene matches. The CDR3 has 14 amino acids. CDR1 and CDR2 (germline): SGHRS, YFSETQ.

This clone showed up just once. The CDR3 DNA sequence: TGCGCCAGCAGCCAAGATCGAGGGGGCCTTGGGACTAGCGGGGTCCAAGAGACCCAGTACTTC. Translating gives CASSQDRGGLGTSGVQETQYF. The rearrangement uses TRBV4-3 and TRBJ2-5; the match to TRBD2 covers 13 bases. The CDR3 has 21 amino acids. Per the germline V gene, CDR1 is LGHNA and CDR2 is YSLEER. After removal of 0 bases from V and 1 base from J, the junction contained 14 bases not matched to a gene.

The chain couples TRBV12-3 or TRBV12-4 to TRBJ1-4; D remains ambiguous. Trimming stripped 5 bases from V and 10 bases from J, with 14 bases between. The CDR3 loop spans 13 amino acids. CDR3 sequence: CASSVGSRGKLFF. In DNA form, the CDR3 reads TGTGCCAGCAGTGTCGGCAGCCGGGGAAAACTGTTTTTT.

J is TRBJ2-1 and V is TRBV9; TRBD2 matches at 11 bases. V trimming: 2 bases; J trimming: 6 bases; junction bases outside the gene matches: 4. This CDR3 has 15 residues. Germline V gene sequence: CDR1 SGDLS, CDR2 YYNGEE. This chain's CDR3 is CASSVTSGSLNEQFF. DNA of the CDR3: TGTGCCAGCAGCGTTACTAGCGGGAGCCTCAATGAGCAGTTCTTC.